The present TCR beta chain was sequenced within a study of T cell responses to AZD1222 COVID-19 vaccine. Data came from immunoSEQ multiplex PCR; TCRdb stores just in-frame clones and leaves some out. The sample carries 170,000 or so clones, about nine tenths recorded once. Study outcomes and limitations: Most donors were white British, females outnumbered males, and clonal diversity was possibly underestimated.

In regard to this clone: The antigen remains undetermined.

This CDR3 is 13 amino acids long. The germline V gene has CDR1 LGHDT and CDR2 YNNKEL (reference sequence). Between the trimmed V and J ends, which lost 4 bases and 4 bases, there was a span of 10 bases. The chain links TRBV3-1 (or the pseudogene TRBV3-2) to TRBJ1-2; D not resolved. This sequence was found in an adult in good health. Sequences were derived from peripheral blood, sampled on day 0 of AZD1222 vaccination. The CDR3 is CASSPTESYGYTF. The CDR3 coding sequence is TGTGCCAGCAGCCCCACGGAGTCCTATGGCTACACCTTC.